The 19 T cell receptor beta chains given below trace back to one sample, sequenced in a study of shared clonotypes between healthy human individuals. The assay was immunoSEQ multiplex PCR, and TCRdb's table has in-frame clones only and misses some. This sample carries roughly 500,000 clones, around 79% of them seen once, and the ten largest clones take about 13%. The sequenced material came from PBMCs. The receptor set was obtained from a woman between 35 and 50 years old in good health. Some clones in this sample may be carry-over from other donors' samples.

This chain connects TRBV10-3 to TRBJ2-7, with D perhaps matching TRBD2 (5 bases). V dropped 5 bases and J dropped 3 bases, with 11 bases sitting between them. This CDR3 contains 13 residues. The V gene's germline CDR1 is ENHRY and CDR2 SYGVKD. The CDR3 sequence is CAISKERLYEQYF. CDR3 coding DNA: TGTGCCATCAGTAAGGAGCGGCTCTACGAGCAGTACTTC.

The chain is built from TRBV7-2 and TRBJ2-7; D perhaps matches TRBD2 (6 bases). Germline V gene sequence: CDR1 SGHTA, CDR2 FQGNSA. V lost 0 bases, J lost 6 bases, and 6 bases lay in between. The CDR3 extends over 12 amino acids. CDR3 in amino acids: CASSLAGGEQYF. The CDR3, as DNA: TGTGCCAGCAGCTTAGCGGGAGGCGAGCAGTACTTC.

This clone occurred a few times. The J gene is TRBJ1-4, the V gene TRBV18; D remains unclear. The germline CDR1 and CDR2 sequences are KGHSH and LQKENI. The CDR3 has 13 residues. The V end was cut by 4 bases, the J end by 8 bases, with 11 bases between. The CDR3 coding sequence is TGTGCCAGCTCACTTAACGCACGGGAAAAACTGTTTTTT. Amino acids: CASSLNAREKLFF.

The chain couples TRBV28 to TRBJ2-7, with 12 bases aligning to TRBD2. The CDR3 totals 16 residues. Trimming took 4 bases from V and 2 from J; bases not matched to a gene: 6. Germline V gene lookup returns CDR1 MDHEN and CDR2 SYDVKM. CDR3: CASSSGTSGRPYEQYF. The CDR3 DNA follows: TGTGCCAGCAGTTCGGGGACTAGCGGGCGGCCCTACGAGCAGTACTTC.

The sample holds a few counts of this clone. CDR3 region: CASSEAHSLWGQETQYF. The CDR3 coding sequence is TGTGCCAGCAGTGAAGCGCACTCTCTCTGGGGGCAAGAGACCCAGTACTTC. The chain couples TRBV2 to TRBJ2-5, with D perhaps given as TRBD1 or TRBD2 (5 bases each). V lost 0 bases, J lost 2 bases, and 16 bases lay in between. This CDR3 region has 17 residues. The germline gives CDR1 SNHLY, CDR2 FYNNEI. The whole variable domain, filled in from reference TRBV2 and TRBJ2-5, reads EPEVTQTPSHQVTQMGQEVILRCVPISNHLYFYWYRQILGQKVEFLVSFYNNEISEKSEIFDDQFSVERPDGSNFTLKIRSTKLEDSAMYFCASSEAHSLWGQETQYFGPGTRLLVL.

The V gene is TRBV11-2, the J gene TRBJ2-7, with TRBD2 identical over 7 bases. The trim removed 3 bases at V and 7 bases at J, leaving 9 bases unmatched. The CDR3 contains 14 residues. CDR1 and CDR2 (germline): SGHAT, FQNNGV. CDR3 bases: TGTGCCAGCAGCTTGGGGGGAGGGCGGTGGGAGCAGTACTTC. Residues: CASSLGGGRWEQYF.

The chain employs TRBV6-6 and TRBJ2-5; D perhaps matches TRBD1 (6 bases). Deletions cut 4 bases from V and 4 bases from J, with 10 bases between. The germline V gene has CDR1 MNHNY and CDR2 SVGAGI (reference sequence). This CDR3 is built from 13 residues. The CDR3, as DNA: TGTGCCAGCAGTTTGGTGGGGGCAGAGACCCAGTACTTC. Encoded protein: CASSLVGAETQYF.

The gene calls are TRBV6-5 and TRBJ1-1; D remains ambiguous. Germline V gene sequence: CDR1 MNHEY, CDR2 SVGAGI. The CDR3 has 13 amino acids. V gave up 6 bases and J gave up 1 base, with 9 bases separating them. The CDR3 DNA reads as TGTGCCAGCAGGGTACACTCGAACACTGAAGCTTTCTTT. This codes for CASRVHSNTEAFF.

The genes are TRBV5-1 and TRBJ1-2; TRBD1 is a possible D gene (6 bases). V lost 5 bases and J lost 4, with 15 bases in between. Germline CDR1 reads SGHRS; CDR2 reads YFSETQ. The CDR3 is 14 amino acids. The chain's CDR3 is CASSHTGQSYGYTF. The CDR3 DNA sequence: TGCGCCAGCAGTCATACCGGACAGAGCTATGGCTACACCTTC.

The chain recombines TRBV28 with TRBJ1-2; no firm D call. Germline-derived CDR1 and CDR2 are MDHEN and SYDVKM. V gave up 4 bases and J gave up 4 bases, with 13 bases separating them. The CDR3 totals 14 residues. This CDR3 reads CASSSRGSSYGYTF. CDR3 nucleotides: TGTGCCAGCAGTTCCCGAGGTTCTAGCTATGGCTACACCTTC.

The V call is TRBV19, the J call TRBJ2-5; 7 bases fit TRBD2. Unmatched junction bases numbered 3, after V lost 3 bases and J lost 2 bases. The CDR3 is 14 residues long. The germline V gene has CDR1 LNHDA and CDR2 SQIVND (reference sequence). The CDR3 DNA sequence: TGTGCCAGTAGTATCCGCGGGAGTCAAGAGACCCAGTACTTC. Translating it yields CASSIRGSQETQYF. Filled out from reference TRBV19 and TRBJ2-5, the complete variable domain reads DGGITQSPKYLFRKEGQNVTLSCEQNLNHDAMYWYRQDPGQGLRLIYYSQIVNDFQKGDIAEGYSVSREKKESFPLTVTSAQKNPTAFYLCASSIRGSQETQYFGPGTRLLVL.

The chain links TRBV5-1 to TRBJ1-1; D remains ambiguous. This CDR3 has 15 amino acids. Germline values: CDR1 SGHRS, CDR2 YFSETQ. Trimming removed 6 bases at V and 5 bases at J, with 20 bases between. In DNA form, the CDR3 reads TGCGCCAGCACCTCTGGTACAGATATGGGGACTGAAGCTTTCTTT. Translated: CASTSGTDMGTEAFF. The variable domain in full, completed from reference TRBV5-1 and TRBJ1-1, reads KAGVTQTPRYLIKTRGQQVTLSCSPISGHRSVSWYQQTPGQGLQFLFEYFSETQRNKGNFPGRFSGRQFSNSRSEMNVSTLELGDSALYLCASTSGTDMGTEAFFGQGTRLTVV.

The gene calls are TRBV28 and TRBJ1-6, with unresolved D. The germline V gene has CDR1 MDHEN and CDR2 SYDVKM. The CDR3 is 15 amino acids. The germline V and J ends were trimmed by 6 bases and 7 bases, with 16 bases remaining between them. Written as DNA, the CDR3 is TGTGCCAGCAGGGCCGCGGGAGTGGGCAATTCACCCCTCCACTTT. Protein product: CASRAAGVGNSPLHF.

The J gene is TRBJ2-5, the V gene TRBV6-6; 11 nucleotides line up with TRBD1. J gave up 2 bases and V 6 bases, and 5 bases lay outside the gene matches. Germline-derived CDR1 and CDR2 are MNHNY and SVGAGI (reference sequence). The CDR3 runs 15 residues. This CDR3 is CASRRDRGEQETQYF. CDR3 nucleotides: TGTGCCAGCAGAAGGGACAGGGGGGAACAAGAGACCCAGTACTTC.

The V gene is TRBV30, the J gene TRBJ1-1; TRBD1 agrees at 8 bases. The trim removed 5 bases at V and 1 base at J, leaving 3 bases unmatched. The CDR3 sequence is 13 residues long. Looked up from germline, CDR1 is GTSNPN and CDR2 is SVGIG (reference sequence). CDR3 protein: CAWDRGQNTEAFF. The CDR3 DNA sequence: TGTGCCTGGGACAGGGGTCAGAACACTGAAGCTTTCTTT.

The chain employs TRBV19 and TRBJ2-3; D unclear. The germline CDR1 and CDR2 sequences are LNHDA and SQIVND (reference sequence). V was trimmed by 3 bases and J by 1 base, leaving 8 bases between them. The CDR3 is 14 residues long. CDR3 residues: CASSMVTGTDTQYF. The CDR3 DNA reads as TGTGCCAGTAGTATGGTAACGGGCACAGATACGCAGTATTTT.

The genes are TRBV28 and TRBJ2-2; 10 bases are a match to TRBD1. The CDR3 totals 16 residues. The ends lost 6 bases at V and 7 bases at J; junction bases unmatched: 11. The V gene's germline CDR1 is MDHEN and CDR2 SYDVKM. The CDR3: CASSPPGQGFFGELFF. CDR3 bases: TGTGCCAGCAGCCCTCCGGGACAGGGGTTTTTCGGGGAGCTGTTTTTT.

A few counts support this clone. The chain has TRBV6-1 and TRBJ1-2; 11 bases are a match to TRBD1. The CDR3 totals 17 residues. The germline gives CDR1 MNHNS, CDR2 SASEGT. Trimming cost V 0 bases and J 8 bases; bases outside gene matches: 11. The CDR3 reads CASSEAKDRGRRGGYTF. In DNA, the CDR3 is TGTGCCAGCAGTGAAGCTAAGGACAGGGGGCGCCGAGGAGGCTACACCTTC.

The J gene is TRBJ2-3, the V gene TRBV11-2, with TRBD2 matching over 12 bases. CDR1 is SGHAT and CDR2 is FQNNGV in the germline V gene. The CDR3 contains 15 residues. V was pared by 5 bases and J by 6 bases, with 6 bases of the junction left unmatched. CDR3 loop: CASSQLAGGGDTQYF. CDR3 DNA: TGTGCCAGCAGCCAACTAGCGGGAGGAGGTGATACGCAGTATTTT.